This T cell receptor (beta chain) was identified during a study of CD8+ T cells in alopecia areata. As for this clone: Its target is unknown.

Treatment: oral pan-JAK inhibitor, 5-10 mg twice daily. Alopecia areata patients provided lesional scalp punch biopsies and peripheral blood. RNA extraction was followed by reverse transcription into cDNA, which acted as the sequencing template. Assay used: immunoSEQ multiplex PCR; TCRdb lists only in-frame clones, some missing. This sample has some 240,000 clones, with 50% to 70% found just once. General study results and limits: Tissue-resident alphabeta T cells belonging to normal skin likewise get sequenced within scalp specimens. Amid tofacitinib therapy, many expanded lesional clones stayed present in scalp and blood.

V was shortened by 1 base and J by 0 bases, with 10 bases between the two germline ends. CDR3 length equals 17 residues. CDR1 and CDR2 from the germline V gene are MGHDK and SYGVNS. The TCR sequence derives from a human donor with alopecia areata. The specimen comprised CD4+ T cells sorted from blood, sampled at week 4, from a patient treated with tofacitinib. The chain joins TRBV25-1 to TRBJ2-6, with D unresolved. CDR3 in amino acids: CASSESAGNSGANVLTF. CDR3 sequence (DNA): TGTGCCAGCAGTGAATCGGCCGGAAACTCTGGGGCCAACGTCCTGACTTTC.